One sample yielded the 17 T cell receptor beta chains listed below, sequenced in a study of blood T cell repertoires in COVID-19. Using immunoSEQ multiplex PCR, the repertoire was profiled, and TCRdb retains in-frame clones only, with some absent. The data contain about 170,000 clones, roughly 88% of them singletons. The specimen sequenced was peripheral blood. All receptors come from a man aged 18-30 years with COVID-19, enrolled during active disease.

This chain connects TRBV18 to TRBJ2-1; 10 bases map to TRBD1. V shed 5 bases and J 6 bases; nucleotides not matched to a gene: 10. This CDR3 has 16 residues. Germline-derived CDR1 and CDR2 are KGHSH and LQKENI. This chain's CDR3 is CASSTSGTGDPNEQFF. The CDR3 nucleotides are TGTGCCAGCTCAACCTCCGGGACAGGGGATCCCAATGAGCAGTTCTTC.

V usage is TRBV7-2 and J usage is TRBJ2-2; TRBD2 matches at 7 bases. Trimming removed 10 bases from V and 2 bases from J; junction bases left unmatched: 10. Per germline, CDR1 SGHTA and CDR2 FQGNSA. The CDR3 sequence is 15 residues long. The CDR3 nucleotides read TGTGCCAAGAGGGAACTAGCGATTAACACCGGGGAGCTGTTTTTT. Amino acid sequence: CAKRELAINTGELFF.

This clone has only one observation. The chain has TRBV9 and TRBJ1-2, with unresolved D. Looked up from germline, CDR1 is SGDLS and CDR2 is YYNGEE. The V gene lost 2 bases and the J gene lost 5 bases, with 13 bases spanning the gap. CDR3 length equals 14 residues. The CDR3 DNA follows: TGTGCCAGCAGCGTCGGCGGTTCGGGGTATGGCTACACCTTC. Translating it yields CASSVGGSGYGYTF.

The chain has TRBV5-6 and TRBJ1-2, with 10 bases fitting TRBD1. Germline-derived CDR1 and CDR2 are SGHDT and YYEEEE. V trimming: 6 bases; J trimming: 3 bases; junction bases outside the gene matches: 11. The CDR3 covers 16 residues. CDR3 sequence reads: CASNPGTGVFYYGYTF. CDR3 nucleotides: TGTGCCAGCAACCCCGGGACAGGGGTCTTCTACTATGGCTACACCTTC.

The V and J genes are TRBV14 and TRBJ1-3, with TRBD1 matching over 7 bases. This CDR3 contains 16 residues. V lost 4 bases and J lost 1; bases outside the gene matches: 7. Germline CDR1 is SGHDN and CDR2 is FVKESK. The DNA of the CDR3 is TGTGCCAGCAGCCCGACAGGGATTTCTTCTGGAAACACCATATATTTT. It codes for CASSPTGISSGNTIYF.

The CDR3 loop is CASSLPGEADEKLFF. CDR3 nucleotide sequence: TGTGCCAGCAGCCTCCCCGGGGAAGCGGATGAAAAACTGTTTTTT. This chain links TRBV5-6 with TRBJ1-4; D is unresolved. This CDR3 comprises 15 residues. Germline CDR1 is SGHDT and CDR2 is YYEEEE. Trimming took off 4 bases at V and 6 bases at J, with 16 bases between the two ends.

Turning to this clone: An end of the junction does not agree with germline; a read error may underlie this. The chain links TRBV19 to TRBJ1-4; weak D call: TRBD1 (6 bases). This CDR3 contains 15 residues. Germline V gene data show CDR1 as LNHDA and CDR2 as SQIVND (reference sequence). CDR3 coding DNA: TGTGCCAGTAGTGTTTGGACAGAACCGAATGAAAAACTGCTTTTT. This codes for CASSVWTEPNEKLLF.

V gene TRBV10-1 combines with J gene TRBJ2-1; the match to TRBD2 covers 9 bases. V lost 7 bases and J lost 2; bases outside the gene matches: 6. CDR1 and CDR2 from the germline V gene are WNHNN and SYGVQD (reference sequence). The CDR3 loop spans 15 amino acids. CDR3 residues: CASIGGRATYNEQFF. The CDR3 DNA follows: TGCGCCAGCATCGGCGGGAGGGCCACCTACAATGAGCAGTTCTTC.

Comments on this clone: Other DNA sequences within the sample encode an identical CDR3. The chain has TRBV19 and TRBJ2-7; a possible D gene is TRBD2 (5 bases). V was shortened by 1 base and J by 0 bases, with 7 bases between the two germline ends. Germline V gene data show CDR1 as LNHDA and CDR2 as SQIVND (reference sequence). The CDR3 length is 14 residues. CDR3 in amino acids: CASSIGGSSYEQYF. In DNA, the CDR3 is TGTGCCAGTAGTATAGGAGGGAGCTCCTACGAGCAGTACTTC.

The chain couples TRBV7-2 to TRBJ2-1, with 10 positions matching TRBD2. This CDR3 comprises 16 residues. Germline loops: CDR1 SGHTA, CDR2 FQGNSA. V was clipped by 4 bases and J by 9 bases; unmatched bases: 12. CDR3 nucleotides: TGTGCCAGCAGCTCCAAAGCGGGAGGGGGAGTTGGTGAGCAGTTCTTC. Translation gives CASSSKAGGGVGEQFF. The full variable domain, rest sourced from reference TRBV7-2 and TRBJ2-1, is GAGVSQSPSNKVTEKGKDVELRCDPISGHTALYWYRQSLGQGLEFLIYFQGNSAPDKSGLPSDRFSAERTGGSVSTLTIQRTQQEDSAVYLCASSSKAGGGVGEQFFGPGTRLTVL.

This chain links TRBV19 with TRBJ2-3, with TRBD1 identical over 9 bases. This CDR3 spans 16 amino acids. V was pared by 8 bases and J by 4 bases, with 13 bases of the junction left unmatched. Germline V gene data show CDR1 as LNHDA and CDR2 as SQIVND (reference sequence). CDR3 sequence (DNA): TGTGCCAGTTCCCCTTTATGGGACAGGGCTGCAGATACGCAGTATTTT. Encoded protein: CASSPLWDRAADTQYF.

The chain recombines TRBV27 with TRBJ2-7, with 7 bases identical to TRBD1. After removal of 5 bases from V and 2 bases from J, the junction contained 12 bases not matched to a gene. The CDR3 length is 16 residues. Germline CDR1 and CDR2: MNHEY and SMNVEV (reference sequence). Here the CDR3 reads CASSHLDRPTPYEQYF. The CDR3 DNA is TGTGCCAGCAGTCACTTGGACAGGCCTACACCCTACGAGCAGTACTTC.

The chain has TRBV2 and TRBJ1-5; D gene unclear. The germline V and J ends were trimmed by 3 bases and 3 bases, with 12 bases remaining between them. Per the germline V gene, CDR1 is SNHLY and CDR2 is FYNNEI. The CDR3 length is 15 residues. CDR3 DNA sequence: TGTGCCAGCAGTGAGAACAGTCCTTACAATCAGCCCCAGCATTTT. Translated: CASSENSPYNQPQHF.

The chain joins TRBV9 to TRBJ2-3, with TRBD2 matching over 7 bases. Looked up from germline, CDR1 is SGDLS and CDR2 is YYNGEE. V gave up 6 bases and J gave up 2 bases; unmatched junction bases: 9. This CDR3 spans 15 amino acids. As DNA, the CDR3 is TGTGCCAGCACCTCGGGGGGAGCCTCCACAGATACGCAGTATTTT. It specifies CASTSGGASTDTQYF.

The V call is TRBV4-2, the J call TRBJ2-1; 8 bases line up with TRBD2. The CDR3 loop spans 16 amino acids. Looked up from germline, CDR1 is LGHNA and CDR2 is YNFKEQ. The trim removed 4 bases at V and 4 bases at J, leaving 9 bases unmatched. CDR3 nucleotides: TGTGCCAGCAGCCTCAATCCCGGGACTAGTTACAATGAGCAGTTCTTC. Amino acids: CASSLNPGTSYNEQFF.

The chain links TRBV6-4 to TRBJ1-2; D call uncertain. The length of the CDR3 is 15 residues. CDR1 and CDR2 from the germline V gene are MRHNA and SNTAGT. V lost 5 bases and J lost 8, with 21 bases in between. The chain's CDR3 is CASSPTHVTQRGYTF. CDR3 DNA sequence: TGTGCCAGCAGTCCAACCCATGTGACACAGCGGGGCTACACCTTC.

The J gene is TRBJ2-7, the V gene TRBV7-2; D may be TRBD2 (5 bases). The CDR3 extends over 14 amino acids. Germline assignment: CDR1 SGHTA and CDR2 FQGNSA. The V end lost 3 bases, the J end lost 2 bases, and 11 bases lay between the germline ends. The DNA for the CDR3 is TGTGCCAGCAGCTTCGGAGGCTACCCCTACGAGCAGTACTTC. Translated, it gives CASSFGGYPYEQYF.